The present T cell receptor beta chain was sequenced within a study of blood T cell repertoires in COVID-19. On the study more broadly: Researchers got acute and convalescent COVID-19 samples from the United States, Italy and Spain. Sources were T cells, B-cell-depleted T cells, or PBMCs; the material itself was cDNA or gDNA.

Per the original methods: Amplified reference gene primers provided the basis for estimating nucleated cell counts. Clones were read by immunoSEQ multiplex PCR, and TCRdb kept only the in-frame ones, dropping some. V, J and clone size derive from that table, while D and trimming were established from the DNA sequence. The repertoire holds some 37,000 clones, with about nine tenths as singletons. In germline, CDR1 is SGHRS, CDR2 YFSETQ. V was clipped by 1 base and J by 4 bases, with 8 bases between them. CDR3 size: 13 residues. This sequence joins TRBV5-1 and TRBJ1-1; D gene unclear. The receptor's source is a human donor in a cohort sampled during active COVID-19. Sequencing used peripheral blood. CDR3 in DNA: TGCGCCAGCAGCTTGATCCCAGGCACTGAAGCTTTCTTT. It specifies CASSLIPGTEAFF.